This T cell receptor (beta chain) was sequenced in a study of blood T cell repertoires in COVID-19. Study as a whole: Material from acute and convalescent COVID-19 was sourced from the United States, Italy and Spain. PBMCs, B-cell-depleted T cells, or T cells were the source of the cDNA or gDNA that made up the material.

A single count supports this clone. As originally analysed: Nucleated cell number was recorded as an estimate derived from reference gene primer amplification. Repertoires were generated with immunoSEQ multiplex PCR, while TCRdb's copy carries only in-frame clones and drops some. That table supplies the V and J calls and clone size; D and trimming were determined from the DNA. The sample lists 200,000 to 250,000 clones; just under 85% were seen once. Germline V CDR1 and CDR2: MDHEN, SYDVKM. The V and J ends lost 5 bases and 2 bases respectively, with 16 bases between them. The CDR3 totals 15 residues.

Sequencing was carried out using PBMCs or T cells enriched from blood (not recorded which). This TCR came from a woman in her forties with acute COVID-19. The chain employs TRBV28 and TRBJ2-7, with D maybe TRBD1 (8 bases). CDR3 coding DNA: TGTGCCAGCAGTGGACAGGGACTACACCCCTACGAGCAGTACTTC. This sequence encodes CASSGQGLHPYEQYF.